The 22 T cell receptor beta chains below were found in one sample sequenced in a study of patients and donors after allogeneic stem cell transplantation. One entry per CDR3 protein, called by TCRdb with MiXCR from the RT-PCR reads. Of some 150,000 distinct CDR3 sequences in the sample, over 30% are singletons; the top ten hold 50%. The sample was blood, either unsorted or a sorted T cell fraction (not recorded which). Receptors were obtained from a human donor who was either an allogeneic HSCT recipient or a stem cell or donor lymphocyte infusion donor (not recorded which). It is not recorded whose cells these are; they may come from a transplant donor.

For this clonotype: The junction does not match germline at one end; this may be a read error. The CDR3 coding sequence is TGTGCCAGCAGCCTCGTGGACGGATATGGCTACACCTTT. Protein sequence: CASSLVDGYGYTF. The rearrangement links TRBV11-2 to TRBJ1-2; D is unclear. CDR3 length: 13 amino acids. From germline, CDR1 is SGHAT and CDR2 FQNNGV.

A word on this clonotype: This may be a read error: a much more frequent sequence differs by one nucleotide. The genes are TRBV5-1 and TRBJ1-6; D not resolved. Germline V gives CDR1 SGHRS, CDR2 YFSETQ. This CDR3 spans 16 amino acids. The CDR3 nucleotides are TGCGCCAGCAGCTTGGGGATAAACAAGAGTAATTCACCCCACCACTTT. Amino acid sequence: CASSLGINKSNSPHHF.

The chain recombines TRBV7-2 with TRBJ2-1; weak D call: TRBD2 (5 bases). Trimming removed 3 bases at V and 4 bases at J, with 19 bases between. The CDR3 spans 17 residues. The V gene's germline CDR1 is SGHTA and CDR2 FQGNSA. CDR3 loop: CASSLSGEKAFYNEQFF. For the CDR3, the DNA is TGTGCCAGCAGCTTGAGCGGAGAGAAGGCCTTTTACAATGAGCAGTTCTTC.

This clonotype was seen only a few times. The CDR3: CSAYRGSGTDTQYF. CDR3 in DNA: TGCAGTGCTTACAGGGGATCGGGCACAGATACGCAGTATTTT. The chain recombines TRBV20-1 with TRBJ2-3, with 7 bases matching TRBD1. Germline trimming cut 5 bases from V and 1 base from J; bases unmatched to any gene: 6. The CDR3 totals 14 residues. The germline gives CDR1 DFQATT, CDR2 SNEGSKA (reference sequence).

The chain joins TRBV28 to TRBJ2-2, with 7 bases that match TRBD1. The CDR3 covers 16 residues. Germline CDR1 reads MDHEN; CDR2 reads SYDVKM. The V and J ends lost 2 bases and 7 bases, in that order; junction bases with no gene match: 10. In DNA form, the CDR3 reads TGTGCCAGCAGTTTAACCGCGAAAGGGGGCGGCGGGGAGCTGTTTTTT. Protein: CASSLTAKGGGGELFF.

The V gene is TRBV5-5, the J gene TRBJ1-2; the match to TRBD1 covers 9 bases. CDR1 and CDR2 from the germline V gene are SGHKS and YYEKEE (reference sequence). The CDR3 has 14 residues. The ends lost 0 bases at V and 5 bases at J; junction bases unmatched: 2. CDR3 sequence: CASSLEGQGYGYTF. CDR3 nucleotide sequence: TGTGCCAGCAGCTTGGAGGGACAGGGATATGGCTACACCTTC.

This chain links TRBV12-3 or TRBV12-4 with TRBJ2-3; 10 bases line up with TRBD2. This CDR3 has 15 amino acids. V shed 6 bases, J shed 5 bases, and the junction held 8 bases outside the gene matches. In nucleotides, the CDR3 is TGTGCCAGCAGGCCAGCGGGGGGGCCAGGAGATACGCAGTATTTT. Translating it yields CASRPAGGPGDTQYF.

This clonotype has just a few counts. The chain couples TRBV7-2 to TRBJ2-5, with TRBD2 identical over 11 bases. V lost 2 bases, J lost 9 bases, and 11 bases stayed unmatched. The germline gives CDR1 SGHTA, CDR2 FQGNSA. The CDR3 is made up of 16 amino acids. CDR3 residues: CASSLLASGGTGAQYF. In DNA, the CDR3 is TGTGCCAGCAGCTTACTGGCTAGCGGGGGGACTGGGGCCCAGTACTTC.

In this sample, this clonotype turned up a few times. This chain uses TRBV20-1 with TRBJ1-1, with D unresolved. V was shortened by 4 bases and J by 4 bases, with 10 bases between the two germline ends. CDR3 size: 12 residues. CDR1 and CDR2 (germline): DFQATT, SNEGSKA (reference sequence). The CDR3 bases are TGCAGTGCTAACGTGGCATTCACTGAAGCTTTCTTT. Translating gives CSANVAFTEAFF.

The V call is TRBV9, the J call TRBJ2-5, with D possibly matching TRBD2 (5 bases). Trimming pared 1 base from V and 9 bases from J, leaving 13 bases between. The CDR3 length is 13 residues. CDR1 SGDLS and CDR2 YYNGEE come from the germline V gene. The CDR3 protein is CASSVRDEGAQYF. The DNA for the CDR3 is TGTGCCAGCAGCGTACGGGATGAAGGAGCCCAGTACTTC.

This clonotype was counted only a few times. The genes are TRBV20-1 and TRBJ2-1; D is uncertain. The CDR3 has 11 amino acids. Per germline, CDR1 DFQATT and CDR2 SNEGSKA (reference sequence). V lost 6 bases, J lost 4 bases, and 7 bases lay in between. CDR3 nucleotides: TGCAGTGCCCATTTTTACAATGAGCAGTTCTTC. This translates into CSAHFYNEQFF.

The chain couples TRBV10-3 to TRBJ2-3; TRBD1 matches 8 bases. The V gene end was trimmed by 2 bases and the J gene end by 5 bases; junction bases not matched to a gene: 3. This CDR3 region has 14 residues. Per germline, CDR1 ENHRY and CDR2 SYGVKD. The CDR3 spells CAISEATGVDTQYF. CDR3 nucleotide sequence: TGTGCCATCAGTGAGGCGACAGGGGTAGATACGCAGTATTTT.

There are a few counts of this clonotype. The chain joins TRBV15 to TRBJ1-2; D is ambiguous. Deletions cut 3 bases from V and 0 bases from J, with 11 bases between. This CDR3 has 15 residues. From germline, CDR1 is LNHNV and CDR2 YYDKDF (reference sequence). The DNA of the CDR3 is TGTGCCACCAGCAGGAGGACGGCAGCTAACTATGGCTACACCTTC. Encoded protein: CATSRRTAANYGYTF.

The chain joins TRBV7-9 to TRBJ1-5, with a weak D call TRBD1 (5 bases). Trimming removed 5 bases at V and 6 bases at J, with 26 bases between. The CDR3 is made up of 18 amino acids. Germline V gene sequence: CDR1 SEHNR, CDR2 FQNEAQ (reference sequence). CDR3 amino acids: CASSRGVSPQIGGQPQHF. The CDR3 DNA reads TGTGCCAGCAGCCGGGGGGTATCGCCGCAGATCGGCGGTCAGCCCCAGCATTTT.

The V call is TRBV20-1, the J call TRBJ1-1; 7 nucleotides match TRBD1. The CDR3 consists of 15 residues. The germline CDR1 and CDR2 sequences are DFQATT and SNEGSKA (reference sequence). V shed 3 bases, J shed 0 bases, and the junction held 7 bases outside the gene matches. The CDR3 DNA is TGCAGTGCTAGCCGACAGGGACTCATGAACACTGAAGCTTTCTTT. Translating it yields CSASRQGLMNTEAFF.

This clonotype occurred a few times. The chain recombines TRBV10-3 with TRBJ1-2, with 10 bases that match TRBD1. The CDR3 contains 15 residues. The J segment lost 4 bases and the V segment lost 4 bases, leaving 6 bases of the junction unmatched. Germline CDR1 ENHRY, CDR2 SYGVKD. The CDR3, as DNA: TGTGCCATCAGTGCGGGACAGGGGTCCATCTATGGCTACACCTTC. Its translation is CAISAGQGSIYGYTF.

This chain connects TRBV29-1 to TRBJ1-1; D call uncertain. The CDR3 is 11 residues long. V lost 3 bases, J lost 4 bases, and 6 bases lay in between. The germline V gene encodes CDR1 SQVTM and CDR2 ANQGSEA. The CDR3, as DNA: TGCAGCGTTGATTTAAGCACTGAAGCTTTCTTT. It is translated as CSVDLSTEAFF.

The chain's CDR3 is CASRTPPPGPNQPQHF. The CDR3 coding sequence is TGTGCCAGCAGAACCCCACCCCCGGGGCCCAATCAGCCCCAGCATTTT. This chain uses TRBV7-9 with TRBJ1-5; a weak D match, TRBD1 (5 bases). The ends were cut back, 6 bases at V and 3 bases at J, with 18 bases in the middle. Germline V CDR1 and CDR2: SEHNR, FQNEAQ (reference sequence). There are 16 residues in the CDR3.

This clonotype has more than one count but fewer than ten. CDR3 nucleotides: TGTGCCAGCAGTGAAGCGACCGGCGGGAATTCACCCCTCCACTTT. Its protein product is CASSEATGGNSPLHF. The V and J genes are TRBV2 and TRBJ1-6; D is unresolved. CDR1 is SNHLY, CDR2 FYNNEI, per germline. The CDR3 runs 15 residues. Trimming left V 0 bases short and J 7 bases short, with 10 bases between.

CDR3 nucleotide sequence: TGTGCCAGCAGTTTTCCCCGGGACAGGGGTAATTCACCCCTCCACTTT. Translating gives CASSFPRDRGNSPLHF. The chain uses TRBV28 and TRBJ1-6, with 10 positions matching TRBD1. The V gene end was trimmed by 3 bases and the J gene end by 6 bases; junction bases not matched to a gene: 5. The CDR3 runs to 16 residues. CDR1 is MDHEN and CDR2 is SYDVKM in the germline V gene.

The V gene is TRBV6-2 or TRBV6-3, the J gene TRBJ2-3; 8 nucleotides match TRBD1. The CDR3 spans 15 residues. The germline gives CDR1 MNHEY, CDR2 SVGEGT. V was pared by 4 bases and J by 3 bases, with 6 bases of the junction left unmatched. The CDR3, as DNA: TGTGCCAGCAGTTTGGGGACAGGACCGACAGATACGCAGTATTTT. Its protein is CASSLGTGPTDTQYF.

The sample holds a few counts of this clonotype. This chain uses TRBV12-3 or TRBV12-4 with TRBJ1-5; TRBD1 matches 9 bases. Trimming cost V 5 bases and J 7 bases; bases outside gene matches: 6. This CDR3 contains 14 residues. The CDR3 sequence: CASSGDRDPQPQHF. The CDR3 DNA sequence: TGTGCCAGCAGTGGGGACAGGGACCCGCAGCCCCAGCATTTT.